The 18 T cell receptor beta chains listed next were all sequenced from one sample in a study of Graves' ophthalmopathy and Graves' hyperthyroidism. Amplified TCR beta CDR3 regions were obtained using RNA transcripts as template. First-round RT-PCR employed HTBI primers, with a second-round multiplex PCR after it. TCRdb re-called the multiplex PCR reads through MiXCR, storing one row per CDR3 protein. Of roughly 1.1 million distinct CDR3 sequences in the sample, about 40% were seen once. Sequencing was done on a sample of peripheral blood or thyroid tissue (not recorded which). The receptors shown here come from an adult man with Graves' hyperthyroidism.

This clonotype was detected ten times or more. The chain is built from TRBV9 and TRBJ2-5; possibly TRBD1 or TRBD2 for D (6 bases each). There are 15 residues in the CDR3. Germline CDR1 is SGDLS and CDR2 is YYNGEE. V lost 0 bases, J lost 4 bases, and 13 bases lay in between. The CDR3 here is CASSVGGAPRETQYF. CDR3 bases: TGTGCCAGCAGCGTAGGGGGGGCGCCCAGAGAGACCCAGTACTTC.

There are many counts of this clonotype. The V and J genes are TRBV7-2 and TRBJ1-4; maybe TRBD1 (5 bases). CDR3 length equals 15 residues. The ends were cut back, 3 bases at V and 4 bases at J, with 12 bases in the middle. Germline V gives CDR1 SGHTA, CDR2 FQGNSA. The CDR3 sequence: CASSLGVRVNEKLFF. The CDR3 DNA is TGTGCCAGCAGCTTGGGTGTCAGGGTTAATGAAAAACTGTTTTTT.

This CDR3 is CASSLEPLTEAFF. The CDR3 coding sequence is TGCGCCAGCAGCTTGGAACCGCTCACTGAAGCTTTCTTT. The chain couples TRBV10-2 to TRBJ1-1; unclear D gene. The CDR3 has 13 residues. Per the germline V gene, CDR1 is WSHSY and CDR2 is SAAADI. The ends were cut back, 6 bases at V and 4 bases at J, with 12 bases in the middle.

The V call is TRBV10-3, the J call TRBJ1-6; D might be TRBD1 (6 bases). This CDR3 has 16 residues. Germline CDR1 ENHRY, CDR2 SYGVKD. V lost 0 bases and J 5 bases, leaving 11 bases between the germline ends. The CDR3 sequence: CAISESWDTNNSPLHF. CDR3 nucleotides: TGTGCCATCAGTGAGTCGTGGGACACCAATAATTCACCCCTCCACTTT.

This clonotype was picked up one time. The V gene is TRBV7-3, the J gene TRBJ1-5; TRBD1 is a possible D gene (6 bases). The CDR3 covers 17 residues. Germline V CDR1 and CDR2: SGHTA, FQGTGA. The ends were cut back, 5 bases at V and 1 base at J, with 18 bases in the middle. CDR3 DNA sequence: TGTGCCAGCAGCGAGGGACACGGCGGCATAAGCAATCAGCCCCAGCATTTT. This translates into CASSEGHGGISNQPQHF.

The chain recombines TRBV14 with TRBJ2-7; 7 bases fit TRBD2. The germline V gene has CDR1 SGHDN and CDR2 FVKESK. The V and J ends lost 4 bases and 2 bases, in that order; junction bases with no gene match: 8. The CDR3 has 15 amino acids. The CDR3 bases are TGTGCCAGCAGCCTGACGGGGCTAGCGGCCTACGAGCAGTACTTC. Translated: CASSLTGLAAYEQYF.

At least ten counts were recorded for this clonotype. The chain is built from TRBV7-9 and TRBJ2-5; 11 nucleotides agree with TRBD1. J was trimmed by 6 bases and V by 1 base; bases with no gene match: 1. CDR1 SEHNR and CDR2 FQNEAQ come from the germline V gene (reference sequence). This CDR3 is built from 14 residues. For the CDR3, the DNA is TGTGCCAGCAGCTTAGGGACAGGGGGCAAGACCCAGTACTTC. It specifies CASSLGTGGKTQYF.

This clonotype was observed once. This chain connects TRBV24-1 to TRBJ1-5; 9 bases map to TRBD1. The CDR3 extends over 14 amino acids. The trim removed 5 bases at V and 5 bases at J, leaving 3 bases unmatched. Per germline, CDR1 KGHDR and CDR2 SFDVKD. CDR3 nucleotide sequence: TGTGCCACCAGTGGTCGACAGGGGGATCAGCCCCAGCATTTT. Its translation is CATSGRQGDQPQHF.

V is TRBV9 and J is TRBJ1-5, with a weak D call TRBD1 (5 bases). Germline values: CDR1 SGDLS, CDR2 YYNGEE. CDR3 size: 14 residues. The V gene lost 0 bases and the J gene lost 7 bases, with 11 bases spanning the gap. Written as DNA, the CDR3 is TGTGCCAGCAGCGTAGGCAGGGAGTTCCAGCCCCAGCATTTT. Residues: CASSVGREFQPQHF.

The rearrangement joins TRBV10-3 to TRBJ2-5, with 7 bases that match TRBD1. Germline values: CDR1 ENHRY, CDR2 SYGVKD. The CDR3 is made up of 14 amino acids. After removal of 5 bases from V and 2 bases from J, the junction contained 5 bases not matched to a gene. The CDR3 sequence is CAISLDRAQETQYF. The CDR3 bases are TGTGCCATCAGTCTTGACAGGGCGCAAGAGACCCAGTACTTC.

The table lists this clonotype with many counts. The V call is TRBV7-9, the J call TRBJ1-6; 7 bases are a match to TRBD1. The CDR3 is made up of 15 amino acids. Germline values: CDR1 SEHNR, CDR2 FQNEAQ (reference sequence). J gave up 7 bases and V 5 bases, and 8 bases lay outside the gene matches. This chain's CDR3 is CASSPPGTENSPLHF. CDR3 sequence (DNA): TGTGCCAGCAGCCCCCCCGGGACAGAAAATTCACCCCTCCACTTT.

This clonotype was seen a few times. The chain uses TRBV19 and TRBJ1-1; tentative D call: TRBD1 (5 bases). The V gene lost 3 bases and the J gene lost 4 bases, with 12 bases spanning the gap. Germline V gives CDR1 LNHDA, CDR2 SQIVND (reference sequence). CDR3 length: 14 amino acids. The CDR3 DNA follows: TGTGCCAGTAGTATCCAGGGACGATTCACTGAAGCTTTCTTT. Amino acids: CASSIQGRFTEAFF.

This clonotype has at least ten counts. V gene TRBV15 combines with J gene TRBJ1-6; TRBD1 aligns across 10 bases. There are 15 residues in the CDR3. With V trimmed by 6 bases and J by 10 bases, 9 bases remained unmatched. The germline V gene has CDR1 LNHNV and CDR2 YYDKDF (reference sequence). DNA of the CDR3: TGTGCCACCAGAGCACCGGGACAGGGGAAATCACCCCTCCACTTT. Translating gives CATRAPGQGKSPLHF.

This clonotype appeared a few times. J is TRBJ1-2 and V is TRBV2; the D gene is possibly TRBD1 (6 bases). The V gene lost 4 bases and the J gene lost 0 bases, with 18 bases spanning the gap. This CDR3 comprises 17 residues. Germline CDR1 SNHLY, CDR2 FYNNEI. CDR3 protein: CASSGKFRGSANYGYTF. For the CDR3, the DNA is TGTGCCAGCAGTGGAAAGTTCAGGGGTAGTGCTAACTATGGCTACACCTTC.

The V gene is TRBV7-9, the J gene TRBJ2-7; D gene uncertain. Between the trimmed V and J ends, which lost 5 bases and 1 base, there was a span of 18 bases. Germline-derived CDR1 and CDR2 are SEHNR and FQNEAQ (reference sequence). The CDR3 has 16 amino acids. The CDR3 coding sequence is TGTGCCAGCAGCCGTAGCAAACCTGAAAGGTCCTACGAGCAGTACTTC. The encoded protein is CASSRSKPERSYEQYF. Filled out from reference TRBV7-9 and TRBJ2-7, the complete variable domain reads DTGVSQNPRHKITKRGQNVTFRCDPISEHNRLYWYRQTLGQGPEFLTYFQNEAQLEKSRLLSDRFSAERPKGSFSTLEIQRTEQGDSAMYLCASSRSKPERSYEQYFGPGTRLTVT.

About this clonotype: One junction end disagrees with the germline gene, perhaps due to a read error. This chain connects TRBV7-9 to TRBJ1-1, with 7 bases aligning to TRBD1. This CDR3 spans 16 amino acids. The germline CDR1 and CDR2 sequences are SEHNR and FQNEAQ (reference sequence). The CDR3 DNA reads TGCGCCAGGAGCCAACAAAGACAGGGCGCGGGCGCTGAAGCTTTCTTT. Translated: CARSQQRQGAGAEAFF.

This clonotype has only a few counts. The CDR3, as DNA: TGTGCCAGCAGTCCCCCCGGCGGATACGGTCAGCCCCAGCATTTT. Protein: CASSPPGGYGQPQHF. The V and J genes are TRBV7-2 and TRBJ1-5, with no clear D. V gave up 6 bases and J gave up 6 bases, with 18 bases separating them. CDR1 SGHTA and CDR2 FQGNSA come from the germline V gene. CDR3 size: 15 residues.

This clonotype showed up many times. The chain uses TRBV9 and TRBJ1-1, with 9 nucleotides matching TRBD1. This CDR3 is 15 amino acids long. CDR1 is SGDLS and CDR2 is YYNGEE in the germline V gene. V lost 3 bases and J lost 1; bases outside the gene matches: 4. The CDR3 sequence: CASSATGGANTEAFF. The CDR3 region has the DNA TGTGCCAGCAGCGCTACAGGGGGCGCGAACACTGAAGCTTTCTTT.